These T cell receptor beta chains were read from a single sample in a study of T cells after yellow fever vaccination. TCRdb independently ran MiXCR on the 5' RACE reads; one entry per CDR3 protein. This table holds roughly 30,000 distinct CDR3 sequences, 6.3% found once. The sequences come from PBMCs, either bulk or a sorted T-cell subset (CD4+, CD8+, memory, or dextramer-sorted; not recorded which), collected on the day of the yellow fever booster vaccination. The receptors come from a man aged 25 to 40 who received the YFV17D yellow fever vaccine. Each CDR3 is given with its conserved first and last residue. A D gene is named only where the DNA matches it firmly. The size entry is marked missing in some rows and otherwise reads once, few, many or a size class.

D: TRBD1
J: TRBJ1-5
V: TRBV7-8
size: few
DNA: TGTGCCAGCAGCTTAGTGGCCGGGACAGGGAATCAGCCCCAGCATTTT
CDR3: CASSLVAGTGNQPQHF

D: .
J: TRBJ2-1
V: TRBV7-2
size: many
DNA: TGTGCCAGCAGCTTACAGCGGAGTTACAATGAGCAGTTCTTC
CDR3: CASSLQRSYNEQFF

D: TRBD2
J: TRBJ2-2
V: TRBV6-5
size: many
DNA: TGTGCCAGCAAAGCGGGAACTAACACCGGGGAGCTGTTTTTT
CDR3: CASKAGTNTGELFF

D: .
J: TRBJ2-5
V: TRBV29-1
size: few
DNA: TGCAGCGGCCGGCGGCAAGAGACCCAGTACTTC
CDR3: CSGRRQETQYF

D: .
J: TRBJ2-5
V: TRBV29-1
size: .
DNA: TGCAGCGTTTCCAGCGGCTTGCAAGAGACCCAGTACTTC
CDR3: CSVSSGLQETQYF

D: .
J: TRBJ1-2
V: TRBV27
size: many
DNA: TGTGCCAGCAGACCACAAGACAGGTTAGGACGAGGCTACACCTTC
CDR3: CASRPQDRLGRGYTF

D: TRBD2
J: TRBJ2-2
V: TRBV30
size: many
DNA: TGTGCATACTTAGCGGGTATCCTCACCGGGGAGCTGTTTTTT
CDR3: CAYLAGILTGELFF

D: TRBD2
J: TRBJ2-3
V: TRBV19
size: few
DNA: TGTGCCAGTAGTAGCGGGAGTTTTACAGATACGCAGTATTTT
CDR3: CASSSGSFTDTQYF

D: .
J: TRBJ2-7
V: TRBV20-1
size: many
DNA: TGCAGTGCTAGAGATCTGGTAGAACCCTACGAGCAGTACTTC
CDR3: CSARDLVEPYEQYF

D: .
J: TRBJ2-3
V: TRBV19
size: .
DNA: TGTGCCAGTAGTATAGGAGGAGTACGAACTAGCACAGATACGCAGTATTTT
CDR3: CASSIGGVRTSTDTQYF

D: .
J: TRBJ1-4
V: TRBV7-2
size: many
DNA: TGTGCCAGCGGCCCGGTGGGAGCGCGGGGGACAAAACTGTTTTTT
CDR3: CASGPVGARGTKLFF

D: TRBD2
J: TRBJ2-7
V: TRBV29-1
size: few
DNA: TGCAGCGTTGGGACTAGCGGGAGTAGGTACGAGCAGTACTTC
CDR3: CSVGTSGSRYEQYF

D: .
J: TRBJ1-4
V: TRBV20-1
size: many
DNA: TGCAGTGCTCCACTATGGGGCTCAAATGAAAAACTGTTTTTT
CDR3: CSAPLWGSNEKLFF

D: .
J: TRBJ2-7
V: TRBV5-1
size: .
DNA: TGCGCCAGCAGCTTGCTCCATGGACAGCTAACTACCTACGAGCAGTACTTC
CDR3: CASSLLHGQLTTYEQYF

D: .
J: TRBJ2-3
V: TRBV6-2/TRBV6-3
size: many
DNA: TGTGCCAGCAGTGGCCTCGGAGCGGATACGCAGTATTTT
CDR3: CASSGLGADTQYF

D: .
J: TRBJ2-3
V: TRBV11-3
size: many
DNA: TGTGCCAGCAGCTTATGGTTCACAGATACGCAGTATTTT
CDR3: CASSLWFTDTQYF

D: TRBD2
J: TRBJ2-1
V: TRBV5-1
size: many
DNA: TGCGCCAGCAGCTTGAGAGCGGGAGCCTCCTACAATGAGCAGTTCTTC
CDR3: CASSLRAGASYNEQFF

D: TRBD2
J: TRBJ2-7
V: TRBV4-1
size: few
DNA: TGCGCCAGCAGCCAAGCTCCCAACCGGGGGGGAGCCGCTGGATATGCCTACGAGCAGTACTTC
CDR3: CASSQAPNRGGAAGYAYEQYF

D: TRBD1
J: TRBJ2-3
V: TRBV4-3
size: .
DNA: TGCGCCAGCAGCCAAGAGGATGGGACAGGGAACCCTAGCACAGATACGCAGTATTTT
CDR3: CASSQEDGTGNPSTDTQYF

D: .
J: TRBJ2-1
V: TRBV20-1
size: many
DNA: TGCAGTGCTAGAGCCTTGGCGTTCCGTGAGCAGTTCTTC
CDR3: CSARALAFREQFF

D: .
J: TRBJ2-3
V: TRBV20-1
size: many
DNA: TGCAGTGCTAGTTTGCGGGCATACAGCACAGATACGCAGTATTTT
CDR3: CSASLRAYSTDTQYF

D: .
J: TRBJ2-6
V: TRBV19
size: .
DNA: TGTGCCAGTGGGATCACAGGGCCTGGGGCCAACGTCCTGACTTTC
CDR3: CASGITGPGANVLTF

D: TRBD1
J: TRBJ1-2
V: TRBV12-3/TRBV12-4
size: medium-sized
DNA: TGTGCCAGCAGCATAGGACAGGGGGATGGCTACACCTTC
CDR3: CASSIGQGDGYTF

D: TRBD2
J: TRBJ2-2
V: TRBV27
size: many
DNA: TGTGCCAGCAGCGTGGGACTAGCGGGAGCCGGGGAGCTGTTTTTT
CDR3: CASSVGLAGAGELFF

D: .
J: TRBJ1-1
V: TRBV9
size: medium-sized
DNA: TGTGCCAGCAGCGTAGCCCCCCGCGACACTGAAGCTTTCTTT
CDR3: CASSVAPRDTEAFF

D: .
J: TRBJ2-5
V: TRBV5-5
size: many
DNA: TGTGCCAGCAGCCCCGGGGCAGCTCAAGAGACCCAGTACTTC
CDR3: CASSPGAAQETQYF

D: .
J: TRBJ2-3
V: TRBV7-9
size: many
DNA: TGTGCCAGCAGCTTACTCGGACAGCACACAGATACGCAGTATTTT
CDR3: CASSLLGQHTDTQYF

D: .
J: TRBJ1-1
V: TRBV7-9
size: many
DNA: TGTGCCAGCAGTCCTCACAGGGACACTGAAGCTTTCTTT
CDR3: CASSPHRDTEAFF

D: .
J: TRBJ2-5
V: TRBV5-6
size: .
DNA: TGTGCCAGCAGCTTTTATCAAGAGACCCAGTACTTC
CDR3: CASSFYQETQYF

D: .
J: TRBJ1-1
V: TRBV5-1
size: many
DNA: TGCGCCAGCAGCCTGAACACTGAAGCTTTCTTT
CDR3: CASSLNTEAFF

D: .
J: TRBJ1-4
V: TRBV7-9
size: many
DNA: TGTGCCAGCAGCTTACAGGGCTATAATGAAAAACTGTTTTTT
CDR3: CASSLQGYNEKLFF

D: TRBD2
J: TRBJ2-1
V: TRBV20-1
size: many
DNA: TGCAGCCGTTTTCCTAGCGGGGGCTACAATGAGCAGTTCTTC
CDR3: CSRFPSGGYNEQFF

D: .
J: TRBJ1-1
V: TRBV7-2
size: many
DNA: TGTGCCAGCACTCAAGTCGTCGGTTACATGAACACTGAAGCTTTCTTT
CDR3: CASTQVVGYMNTEAFF

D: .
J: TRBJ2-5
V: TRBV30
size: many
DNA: TGTGCCTGGAGCCGGGGAGTAGCTTTGGAGACCCAGTACTTC
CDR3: CAWSRGVALETQYF

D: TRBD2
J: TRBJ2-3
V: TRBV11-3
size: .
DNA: TGTGCCAGCAGCTTTCCAAAGAGAGAGGAAAAAACTAGCGTCAGTCGAGATACGCAGTATTTT
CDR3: CASSFPKREEKTSVSRDTQYF

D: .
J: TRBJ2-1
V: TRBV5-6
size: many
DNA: TGTGCCAGCAGGGGCTTGGGGTCCTACAATGAGCAGTTCTTC
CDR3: CASRGLGSYNEQFF

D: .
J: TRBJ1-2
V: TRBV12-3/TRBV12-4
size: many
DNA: TGTGCCAGCAGTTTAGCGCGACAGCTCTATGGCTACACCTTC
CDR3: CASSLARQLYGYTF

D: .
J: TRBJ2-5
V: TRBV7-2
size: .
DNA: TGTGCCAGCAGCTTAGTGAAGCCCACCGGAGGGGGGACCCAGTACTTC
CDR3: CASSLVKPTGGGTQYF

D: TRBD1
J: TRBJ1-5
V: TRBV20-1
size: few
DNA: TGCAGTGCTAGGACAGGGGAGTATCAGCCCCAGCATTTT
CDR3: CSARTGEYQPQHF

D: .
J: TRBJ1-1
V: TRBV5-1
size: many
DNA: TGCGCCAGCAGCAGAGGTACTGAAGCTTTCTTT
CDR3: CASSRGTEAFF

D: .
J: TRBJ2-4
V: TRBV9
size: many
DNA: TGTGCCAGCAGCGTAGCACAGGCCAAAAACATTCAGTACTTC
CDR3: CASSVAQAKNIQYF

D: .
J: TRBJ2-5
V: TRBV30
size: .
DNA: TGTGCCTGGAGTGACACAGGGGGGGCACGAGAGACCCAGTACTTC
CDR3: CAWSDTGGARETQYF

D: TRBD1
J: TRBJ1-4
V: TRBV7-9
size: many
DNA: TGTGCCAGCAGCCGCGACAGGGGTCAGGGTGAAAAACTGTTTTTT
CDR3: CASSRDRGQGEKLFF

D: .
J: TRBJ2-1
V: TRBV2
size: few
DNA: TGTGCCAGCAGACACAACAGGGTTCTGTACGAGCAGTTCTTC
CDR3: CASRHNRVLYEQFF

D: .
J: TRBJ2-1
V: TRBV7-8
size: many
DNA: TGTGCCAGCAGCTTATTAGTAGCGGTTCCCTACAATGAGCAGTTCTTC
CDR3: CASSLLVAVPYNEQFF

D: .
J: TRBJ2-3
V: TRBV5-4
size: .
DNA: TGTGCCAGCACGGGTTTCTCAGATACGCAGTATTTT
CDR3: CASTGFSDTQYF

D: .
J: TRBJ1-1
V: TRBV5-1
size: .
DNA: TGCGCCAGCAGCGATCCGGCGACGGTGAACACTGAAGCTTTCTTT
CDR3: CASSDPATVNTEAFF

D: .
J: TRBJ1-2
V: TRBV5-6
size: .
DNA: TGTGCCAGCAGCTTGCGAGATTATGGCTACACCTTC
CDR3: CASSLRDYGYTF

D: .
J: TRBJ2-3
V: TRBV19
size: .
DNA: TGTGCCAGTAGGAGGGCCACGTTCTCTAGCACAGATACGCAGTATTTT
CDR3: CASRRATFSSTDTQYF

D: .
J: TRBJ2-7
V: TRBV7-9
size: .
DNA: TGTGCCAGCAGCTCACTCGGACTAAGGGAGCAGTACTTC
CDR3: CASSSLGLREQYF

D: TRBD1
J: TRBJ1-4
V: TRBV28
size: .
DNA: TGTGCCAGCAGTGTTGGAGGGACAGTTAATGAAAAACTGTTTTTT
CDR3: CASSVGGTVNEKLFF

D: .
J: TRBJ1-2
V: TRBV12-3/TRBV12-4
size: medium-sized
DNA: TGTGCCAGCAGCCTGGGGTCGGGTGGCTACACCTTC
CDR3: CASSLGSGGYTF